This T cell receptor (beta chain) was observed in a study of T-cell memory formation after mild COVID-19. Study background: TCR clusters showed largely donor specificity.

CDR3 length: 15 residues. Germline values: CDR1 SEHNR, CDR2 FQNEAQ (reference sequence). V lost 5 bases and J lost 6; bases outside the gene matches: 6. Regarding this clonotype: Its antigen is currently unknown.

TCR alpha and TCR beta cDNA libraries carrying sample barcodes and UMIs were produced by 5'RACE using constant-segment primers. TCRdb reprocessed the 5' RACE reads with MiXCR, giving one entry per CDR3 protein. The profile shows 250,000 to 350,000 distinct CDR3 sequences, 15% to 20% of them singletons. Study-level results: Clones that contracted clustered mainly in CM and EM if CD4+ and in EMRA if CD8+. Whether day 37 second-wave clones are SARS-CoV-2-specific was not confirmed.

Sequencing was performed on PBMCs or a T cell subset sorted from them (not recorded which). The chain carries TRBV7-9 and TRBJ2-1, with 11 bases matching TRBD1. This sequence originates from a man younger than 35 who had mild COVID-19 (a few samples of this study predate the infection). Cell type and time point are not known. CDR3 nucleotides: TGTGCCAGCAGCATTCCGGGACAGGGGGTCAATGAGCAGTTCTTC. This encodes CASSIPGQGVNEQFF.